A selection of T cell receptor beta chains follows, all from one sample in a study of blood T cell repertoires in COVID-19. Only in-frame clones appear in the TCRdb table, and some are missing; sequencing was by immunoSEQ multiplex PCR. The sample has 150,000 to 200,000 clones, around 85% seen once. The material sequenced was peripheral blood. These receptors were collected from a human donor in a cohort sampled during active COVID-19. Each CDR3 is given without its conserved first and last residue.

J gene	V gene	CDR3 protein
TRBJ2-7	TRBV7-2	ASSLRYFRTREDPYEQY
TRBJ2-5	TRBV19	ASSIDSQGGETQY
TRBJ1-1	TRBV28	ATNDREAF
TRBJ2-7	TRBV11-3	ASSRQGSRSSYEQY
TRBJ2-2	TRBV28	ASSVQGSAGELF
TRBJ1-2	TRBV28	ASSLDRGTGGYT
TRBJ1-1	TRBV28	ASSLTYAGNTEAF
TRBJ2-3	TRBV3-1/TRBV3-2	ASSQGTRRTDTQY
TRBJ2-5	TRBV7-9	ASSQTGEETQY
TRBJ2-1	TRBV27	ASKRGGPYNEQF
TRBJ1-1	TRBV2	ASTKTEPKNTEAF
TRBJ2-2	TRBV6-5	ASSSPGGPNTGELF
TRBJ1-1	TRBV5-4	ASSLSGDGTEAF
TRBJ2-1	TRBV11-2	ASSYGGEQF
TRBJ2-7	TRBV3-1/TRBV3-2	ASSQDPIGYEQY
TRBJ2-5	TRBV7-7	ASSPDRTETQY
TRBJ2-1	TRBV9	ASSATPSYNEQF
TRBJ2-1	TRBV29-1	SSSETGSNEQF
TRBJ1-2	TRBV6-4	ASSGPPPAGYGYT
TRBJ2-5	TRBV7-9	ASSLRLAVYQETQY
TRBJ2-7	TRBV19	ASSMWYSGGDYEQY
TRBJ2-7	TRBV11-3	ASSAARFWAPYEQY
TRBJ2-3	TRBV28	ASSFLLAASTDTQY
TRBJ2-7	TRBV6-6	ASSRPGVGDSGYEQY
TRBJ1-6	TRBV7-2	ASSQGGGSNSPLH
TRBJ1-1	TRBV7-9	ASTLPRSNTEAF
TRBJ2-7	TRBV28	ASSLRQGNVRYEQY
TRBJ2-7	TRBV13	ASSSGLAGGSSYEQY
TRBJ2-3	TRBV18	ASSPFGLMEDTQY
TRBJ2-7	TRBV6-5	ASSYSRPDRSYEQY
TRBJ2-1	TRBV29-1	SVARQPISYNEQF
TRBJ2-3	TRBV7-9	ASSFGQPSDTQY
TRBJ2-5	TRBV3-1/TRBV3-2	ASSLGGRETQY
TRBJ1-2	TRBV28	ASSFQGAHGYT
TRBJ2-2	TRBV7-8	ASSRRVRLVERTNTGELF
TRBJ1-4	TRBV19	ASSGQGFTEKLF
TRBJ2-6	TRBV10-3	AISESDSTVRGANVLT
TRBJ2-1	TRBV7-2	ASSPSPEQF
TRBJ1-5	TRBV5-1	ASSLGQGSQPQH
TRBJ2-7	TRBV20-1	SASSSGGNSHEQY
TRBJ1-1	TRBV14	ASSQNDRGLGDTEAF
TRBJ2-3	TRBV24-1	ATSDTGTGGADTQY
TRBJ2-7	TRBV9	ASSVSPSSHEQY
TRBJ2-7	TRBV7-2	ASSLTRSYEQY
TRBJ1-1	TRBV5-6	ASSLAGSGGTEAF
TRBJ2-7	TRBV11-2	ASSRTGDYEQY
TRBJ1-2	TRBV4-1	ASSQELGDYGYT